A selection of T cell receptor beta chains follows, all from one sample in a study of Ad26.COV2.S vaccination and SARS-CoV-2 variants. The protocol was immunoSEQ multiplex PCR, while the TCRdb copy is restricted to in-frame clones and leaves out a portion. Among hundreds of thousands of clones listed, around 93% were seen once. The source was peripheral blood, collected in a trial of Ad26.COV2.S vaccine versus placebo. Receptor source: a person aged 18-60 years who received the Ad26.COV2.S COVID-19 vaccine or a placebo. Each CDR3 is given with its conserved first and last residue. D genes are given only for firm matches. Rows give clone size only sometimes, using once, few, many, or a class for an expanded clone.

CASTGAGDTGELFF,TGCGCCAGCACGGGCGCCGGTGACACCGGGGAGCTGTTTTTT,-,TRBV10-2,TRBJ2-2,-
CASSQDRGHSDTQYF,TGTGCCAGCAGCCAAGACAGGGGGCACTCAGATACGCAGTATTTT,TRBD1,TRBV14,TRBJ2-3,-
CASSYRRGDSSYGYTF,TGTGCCAGCAGTTATCGTCGAGGGGACTCCTCCTATGGCTACACCTTC,-,TRBV6-5,TRBJ1-2,-
CASSFGFSSYEQYF,TGCGCCAGCAGCTTCGGGTTTTCCTCCTACGAGCAGTACTTC,-,TRBV5-1,TRBJ2-7,-
CASTLGTAYEQYF,TGTGCCAGCACCCTAGGGACAGCCTACGAGCAGTACTTC,TRBD1,TRBV12-3/TRBV12-4,TRBJ2-7,-
CSAQGGQPQHF,TGCAGTGCGCAGGGCGGCCAGCCCCAGCATTTT,-,TRBV20-1,TRBJ1-5,-
CASSLSIPDSSYNSPLHF,TGTGCCAGCAGTTTATCAATTCCCGATAGCTCCTATAATTCACCCCTCCACTTT,-,TRBV27,TRBJ1-6,-
CASSSNSPPGETQYF,TGTGCCAGCAGCTCGAACAGTCCCCCTGGAGAGACCCAGTACTTC,-,TRBV11-2,TRBJ2-5,once
CASSPLAGEGQETQYF,TGTGCCAGCAGTCCCCTAGCGGGGGAGGGCCAAGAGACCCAGTACTTC,TRBD2,TRBV28,TRBJ2-5,-
CASSIDPALGTQYF,TGTGCCAGTAGTATAGATCCGGCTTTGGGTACGCAGTATTTT,-,TRBV19,TRBJ2-3,-
CASSYPGPSNEQFF,TGTGCCAGCAGTTACCCCGGTCCATCGAATGAGCAGTTCTTC,-,TRBV6-2/TRBV6-3,TRBJ2-1,-
CASSMGAHEQFF,TGTGCCAGTAGTATGGGAGCGCATGAGCAGTTCTTC,-,TRBV19,TRBJ2-1,-
CAWSSLGPYNEQFF,TGTGCCTGGAGTTCACTGGGGCCGTACAATGAGCAGTTCTTC,-,TRBV30,TRBJ2-1,-
CASSQDRGRPRSNYGYTF,TGCGCCAGCAGCCAAGATCGGGGCAGGCCACGATCTAACTATGGCTACACCTTC,-,TRBV4-3,TRBJ1-2,-
CASSLVPHGHTF,TGTGCCAGCAGTTTAGTTCCCCACGGCCACACCTTC,-,TRBV28,TRBJ1-2,-
CASSLAAVLQETQYF,TGCGCCAGCAGCTTGGCGGCGGTGCTCCAAGAGACCCAGTACTTC,-,TRBV5-1,TRBJ2-5,-
CASSYGYYEQYF,TGTGCCAGCAGTTACGGGTACTACGAGCAGTACTTC,-,TRBV6-2/TRBV6-3,TRBJ2-7,-
CASSVGLAGTTETQYF,TGTGCCAGCAGCGTGGGACTAGCGGGTACTACAGAGACCCAGTACTTC,TRBD2,TRBV9,TRBJ2-5,-
CASSYGLSGNTIYF,TGTGCCAGCAGTTACGGTCTTAGCGGAAACACCATATATTTT,-,TRBV6-5,TRBJ1-3,-
CASSRNRGVQFF,TGCGCCAGCAGCCGGAACAGAGGGGTGCAGTTCTTC,-,TRBV5-1,TRBJ2-1,-
CASSPRQGFNEKLFF,TGTGCCAGCAGCCCGCGACAGGGGTTTAATGAAAAACTGTTTTTT,TRBD1,TRBV9,TRBJ1-4,-
CASSRLGQMNTEAFF,TGTGCCAGCAGTCGCCTAGGGCAAATGAACACTGAAGCTTTCTTT,-,TRBV11-2,TRBJ1-1,-
CASSSTDGYEQYF,TGCGCCAGCAGCTCAACGGACGGCTACGAGCAGTACTTC,-,TRBV5-1,TRBJ2-7,-
CASSLTMYQETQYF,TGTGCCAGCTCACTGACCATGTACCAAGAGACCCAGTACTTC,-,TRBV18,TRBJ2-5,-
CASSASREDFTDTQYF,TGTGCCAGCAGTGCGTCCCGGGAGGACTTCACAGATACGCAGTATTTT,TRBD2,TRBV25-1,TRBJ2-3,-
CASSWMGATNEKLFF,TGTGCCAGCAGCTGGATGGGGGCAACTAATGAAAAACTGTTTTTT,-,TRBV7-9,TRBJ1-4,-
CASSRTGEYGYTF,TGTGCCAGCAGTAGGACAGGGGAATATGGCTACACCTTC,TRBD1,TRBV6-5,TRBJ1-2,-
CASSLAGRQETQYF,TGTGCCAGCAGCTTAGCTGGGCGCCAAGAGACCCAGTACTTC,-,TRBV7-2,TRBJ2-5,-
CASSLTTGGHTEAFF,TGCGCCAGCAGCCTCACCACAGGGGGGCACACTGAAGCTTTCTTT,TRBD1,TRBV4-3,TRBJ1-1,-
CASSYSTEKLFF,TGTGCCAGCAGTTACTCTACTGAAAAGCTGTTTTTT,-,TRBV6-2/TRBV6-3,TRBJ1-4,once
CASSSLAGSVSTDTQYF,TGTGCCAGCAGTTCTCTAGCGGGGTCAGTAAGCACAGATACGCAGTATTTT,TRBD2,TRBV28,TRBJ2-3,-
CASSISGWGPEAFF,TGTGCCAGTAGTATTTCAGGGTGGGGGCCTGAAGCTTTCTTT,-,TRBV19,TRBJ1-1,-
CASSQDWVTTNEKLFF,TGTGCCAGCAGCCAAGATTGGGTTACAACTAATGAAAAACTGTTTTTT,-,TRBV3-1/TRBV3-2,TRBJ1-4,-
CASSNEGRLWDSGNTIYF,TGTGCCAGCAGCAACGAGGGCCGACTCTGGGACTCTGGAAACACCATATATTTT,-,TRBV21-1,TRBJ1-3,once
CASRTAGADTQYF,TGTGCCAGCCGGACAGCAGGTGCAGATACGCAGTATTTT,-,TRBV7-9,TRBJ2-3,-
CASSPNLKRGRLPETQYF,TGTGCCAGCAGCCCCAATCTTAAGCGGGGGAGGTTACCGGAGACCCAGTACTTC,TRBD2,TRBV3-1/TRBV3-2,TRBJ2-5,-
CASSPSAGISYEQYF,TGTGCCAGCTCACCTAGTGCAGGGATTTCCTACGAGCAGTACTTC,-,TRBV18,TRBJ2-7,-
CASSLAGLTVARYTF,TGTGCCAGCAGCTTGGCAGGCCTAACAGTGGCACGCTACACCTTC,-,TRBV5-4,TRBJ1-2,-
CASSVVGTEDNEQFF,TGTGCCAGCAGCGTAGTGGGGACGGAGGACAATGAGCAGTTCTTC,-,TRBV9,TRBJ2-1,-
CAWRFHRAGGGGSPLHF,TGTGCCTGGAGATTTCATAGGGCCGGGGGCGGCGGTTCACCCCTCCACTTT,-,TRBV30,TRBJ1-6,once
CASSLFQGNTEAFF,TGTGCCAGCAGCTTATTTCAGGGGAACACTGAAGCTTTCTTT,-,TRBV7-6,TRBJ1-1,-
CAWTTGGRQETQYF,TGTGCCTGGACCACGGGGGGCAGACAAGAGACCCAGTACTTC,-,TRBV30,TRBJ2-5,-
CASSRQGVVTGELFF,TGTGCCAGCAGCCGACAGGGGGTGGTCACCGGGGAGCTGTTTTTT,TRBD1,TRBV5-5,TRBJ2-2,-
CASSPTARPYEQYF,TGTGCCAGCAGCCCCACGGCCAGACCCTACGAGCAGTACTTC,-,TRBV7-9,TRBJ2-7,-
CASSQITGEKGSYEQYF,TGCGCCAGCAGCCAGATAACAGGGGAGAAAGGGTCCTACGAGCAGTACTTC,TRBD1,TRBV4-3,TRBJ2-7,-
CASSLLSGNNEKLFF,TGTGCCAGCAGTTTATTATCAGGGAATAATGAAAAACTGTTTTTT,-,TRBV27,TRBJ1-4,-
CASSQEGSGGLTDTQYF,TGCGCCAGCAGCCAAGAAGGTAGCGGGGGCCTCACAGATACGCAGTATTTT,TRBD2,TRBV4-3,TRBJ2-3,-
CASSPGTGAGSPLHF,TGTGCCAGCTCCCCCGGGACAGGGGCAGGATCACCCCTCCACTTT,TRBD1,TRBV18,TRBJ1-6,-
CASSLDQPQHF,TGTGCCAGCAGTCTGGATCAGCCCCAGCATTTT,-,TRBV28,TRBJ1-5,-
CASSQVVAGNTIYF,TGTGCCAGCAGCCAAGTAGTGGCTGGAAACACCATATATTTT,-,TRBV14,TRBJ1-3,-
CASSLARDRGRLPDTQYF,TGTGCCAGCAGTCTAGCCCGGGACAGGGGGCGACTTCCAGATACGCAGTATTTT,TRBD1,TRBV25-1,TRBJ2-3,-
CASSQEGGGQTNTEAFF,TGTGCCAGCAGCCAAGAGGGGGGCGGGCAGACAAACACTGAAGCTTTCTTT,-,TRBV3-1/TRBV3-2,TRBJ1-1,once
CASSSSSWGSTEAFF,TGTGCCAGCAGTTCCTCCAGCTGGGGGAGCACTGAAGCTTTCTTT,-,TRBV28,TRBJ1-1,-
CATSRARSGANVLTF,TGTGCCACCAGCAGAGCTCGCTCTGGGGCCAACGTCCTGACTTTC,-,TRBV15,TRBJ2-6,-
CASSPGPNTEAFF,TGTGCCAGCTCCCCGGGGCCGAACACTGAAGCTTTCTTT,-,TRBV18,TRBJ1-1,-
CASNTPPVLTEAFF,TGTGCCAGCAACACCCCGCCGGTTCTCACTGAAGCTTTCTTT,-,TRBV2,TRBJ1-1,-
CAWSVAGKLFF,TGTGCCTGGAGTGTAGCCGGAAAACTGTTTTTT,-,TRBV30,TRBJ1-4,-